This entry is about one T cell receptor beta chain. This clone was detected a few times. This receptor's antigen is unknown. Base qualities were left out, and no much larger clone turns up one base away. These data belong to a study of blood T cell repertoires in COVID-19 (dated by TCRdb to about 2020). Context from the whole study: The collaborator samples originated in the United States, Italy and Spain and spanned the acute and convalescent phases of COVID-19. The prospective study material was composed of cDNA or gDNA derived from T cells, B-cell-depleted T cells, or PBMCs. The dataset comprised deeply sampled blood TCRbeta repertoires from subjects exposed to, actively infected with, or recovered from COVID-19. The repertoires were made available in a free public database intended to serve as a resource for research on the immune response to SARS-CoV-2. The samples were drawn from two sources: the first 160 participants of the ongoing ImmuneRACE study, and 950 to 1,500 subjects contributed by 6 global collaborators. A de-identified subject ID, COVID-19 status, age in years and sex were almost always included in the sample metadata. HLA class I and class II types, where available, came from metadata supplied by the sample provider rather than from assay-based typing.

Here is what the overall study found, with its caveats: The quantity of clinical and demographic metadata differed by source and by participant and was supplied without curation.

The germline V gene (reference sequence) gives CDR1 as GTSNPN and CDR2 as SVGIG. The junction carries 14 bases between V and J, which are trimmed by 2 bases and 3 bases respectively. The CDR3 measures 14 amino acids from cysteine to phenylalanine. Of the read, only the CDR3 DNA is kept; its 42 bases are in frame from base 1. The immunoSEQ Assay, a bias-controlled multiplex PCR, was used to amplify TCRbeta CDR3 regions from genomic DNA. Per the source publication's procedure: The number of nucleated cells in each sample was estimated from the amplification of reference gene primers within the assay. Sequence reads were collapsed and filtered to measure the absolute abundance of every unique TCRbeta CDR3 rearrangement. Productive Simpson clonality was computed per sample as the square root of Simpson's diversity index over productive rearrangements. TCRdb took over this immuneACCESS table, retaining in-frame rearrangements with V and J assigned. Such tables are incomplete; in checked studies, under half of the missing clones stem from an unresolved V gene, and the remainder is unexplained. V and J calls and clone size are those listed in that table; D and trimming were worked out from the DNA. Present in this sample are approximately 110,000 clones, 85% to 90% of which were seen just once. In total, the top ten clones hold more than 4% of the sample.

Whole blood was collected in K2EDTA tubes by collaborating institutions according to the institutions' own protocols. Collaborator samples were shipped for TCRbeta analysis as frozen whole blood, isolated PBMCs, or DNA extracted from either sample type. Recombination linked TRBV30 to TRBJ2-7; TRBD1 is possibly the D segment (6 matching bases). Source material: peripheral blood. The clonotype originates from a man between 50 and 59 years old with acute or convalescent COVID-19. The bases read TGTGCCTGGAGTAGAGGGGGAACTGGCTACGAGCAGTACTTC. It specifies CAWSRGGTGYEQYF. The entire variable domain, with the stretches around the CDR3 drawn from the reference TRBV30 and TRBJ2-7 proteins, is SQTIHQWPATLVQPVGSPLSLECTVEGTSNPNLYWYRQAAGRGLQLLFYSVGIGQISSEVPQNLSASRPQDRQFILSSKKLLLSDSGFYLCAWSRGGTGYEQYFGPGTRLTVT.